Below are 14 T cell receptor beta chains sequenced from a single sample in a study of cytomegalovirus exposure and HLA in healthy donors. PCR amplification relied on 60 Vbeta primers (plus 13 Jbeta primers). Libraries were prepared by immunoSEQ multiplex PCR; TCRdb keeps only in-frame clonotypes and omits some of them. The data contain 100,000 or so clones, 70% to 80% of them seen just once; the ten biggest clones take up about 2.6%. Sequenced input: PBMCs. These receptors came from a man over 45 in good health and CMV-seropositive.

The chain employs TRBV14 and TRBJ1-5, with a tentative D call TRBD1 (6 bases). CDR1 is SGHDN and CDR2 is FVKESK in the germline V gene. Trimming pared 1 base from V and 3 bases from J, leaving 10 bases between. This CDR3 is built from 15 residues. CDR3 sequence: CASSQGRGTNQPQHF. DNA for the CDR3: TGTGCCAGCAGCCAAGGCAGGGGAACCAATCAGCCCCAGCATTTT.

This chain uses TRBV4-1 with TRBJ2-5; D may be TRBD1 (5 bases). Germline CDR1 reads MGHRA; CDR2 reads YSYEKL. CDR3 length: 16 amino acids. V was pared by 0 bases and J by 4 bases, with 15 bases between. CDR3 sequence: CASSQDLGHLPETQYF. The CDR3 DNA reads TGCGCCAGCAGCCAAGATCTTGGACACCTCCCAGAGACCCAGTACTTC.

This sequence joins TRBV9 and TRBJ2-5; the match to TRBD1 covers 10 bases. CDR1 is SGDLS, CDR2 YYNGEE, per germline. V dropped 0 bases and J dropped 5; count of bases not matched to a gene: 4. The CDR3 is 15 amino acids. CDR3: CASSVVGTGVETQYF. Here the CDR3 DNA reads TGTGCCAGCAGCGTAGTTGGGACAGGGGTTGAGACCCAGTACTTC.

The J gene is TRBJ2-3, the V gene TRBV9; D possibly corresponds to TRBD2 (6 bases). CDR1 is SGDLS, CDR2 YYNGEE, per germline. Trimming left V 1 base short and J 3 bases short, with 12 bases between. This CDR3 is built from 15 residues. The CDR3 spells CASSVRVGGTDTQYF. CDR3 bases: TGTGCCAGCAGCGTAAGGGTGGGGGGTACAGATACGCAGTATTTT.

The chain recombines TRBV6-5 with TRBJ1-2; maybe TRBD1 (6 bases). Germline V lookup: CDR1 MNHEY, CDR2 SVGAGI. The CDR3 spans 13 residues. V was clipped by 5 bases and J by 2 bases, with 9 bases between them. CDR3 sequence reads: CASSRDTNYGYTF. As DNA, the CDR3 is TGTGCCAGCAGTCGGGACACCAACTATGGCTACACCTTC.

The V call is TRBV9, the J call TRBJ2-3; possible D gene TRBD1, 5 bases. This CDR3 spans 15 amino acids. V lost 1 base and J lost 3, with 12 bases in between. Germline assignment: CDR1 SGDLS and CDR2 YYNGEE. This CDR3 reads CASSVWGRDTDTQYF. The DNA of the CDR3 is TGTGCCAGCAGCGTATGGGGCAGGGATACAGATACGCAGTATTTT. Variable domain in full (rest from reference TRBV9 and TRBJ2-3): DSGVTQTPKHLITATGQRVTLRCSPRSGDLSVYWYQQSLDQGLQFLIQYYNGEERAKGNILERFSAQQFPDLHSELNLSSLELGDSALYFCASSVWGRDTDTQYFGPGTRLTVL.

In this sample, this clone turned up a few times. V and J are TRBV9 and TRBJ1-1; no firm D call. V was cut by 0 bases and J by 0 bases, with 15 bases left in between. Germline V CDR1 and CDR2: SGDLS, YYNGEE. CDR3 size: 17 residues. CDR3 amino acids: CASSVAGADGLNTEAFF. In DNA, the CDR3 is TGTGCCAGCAGCGTAGCGGGAGCCGACGGTTTGAACACTGAAGCTTTCTTT.

The chain recombines TRBV6-6 with TRBJ1-1, with D perhaps TRBD1 (6 bases). This CDR3 has 15 amino acids. V was clipped by 1 base and J by 8 bases, with 17 bases between them. Germline CDR1 reads MNHNY; CDR2 reads SVGAGI (reference sequence). The chain's CDR3 is CASSYWTDRPIEAFF. CDR3 DNA sequence: TGTGCCAGCAGTTACTGGACAGACAGGCCGATAGAAGCTTTCTTT.

The chain combines TRBV27 with TRBJ2-7, with 11 bases lining up with TRBD1. Germline CDR1 reads MNHEY; CDR2 reads SMNVEV (reference sequence). Trimming removed 6 bases from V and 0 bases from J; junction bases left unmatched: 10. The CDR3 is 17 amino acids. CDR3 protein: CASSLGQGVRNSYEQYF. The CDR3 DNA sequence: TGTGCCAGCAGCTTGGGACAGGGGGTCCGGAACTCCTACGAGCAGTACTTC.

CDR3 bases: TGTGCCAGCAGTTTAAGGCAGGGGATTATGGAGACCCAGTACTTC. Translating it yields CASSLRQGIMETQYF. This chain uses TRBV27 with TRBJ2-5; maybe TRBD1 (6 bases). Germline CDR1 reads MNHEY; CDR2 reads SMNVEV (reference sequence). The CDR3 covers 15 residues. Trimming removed 2 bases from V and 5 bases from J, with 15 bases in between.

This chain links TRBV30 with TRBJ2-7, with D perhaps TRBD1 (5 bases). The CDR3 contains 14 residues. With 4 bases removed from V and 0 bases from J, the gap between germline ends came to 13 bases. CDR1 is GTSNPN and CDR2 is SVGIG in the germline V gene (reference sequence). The CDR3 DNA follows: TGTGCCTGGATGAGGCAGGGCTCCTCCTACGAGCAGTACTTC. Translating gives CAWMRQGSSYEQYF.

This clone appeared a few times. The chain couples TRBV7-3 to TRBJ2-1; D is unresolved. This CDR3 has 14 amino acids. The V end lost 2 bases, the J end lost 9 bases, and 14 bases lay between the germline ends. The germline CDR1 and CDR2 sequences are SGHTA and FQGTGA. The CDR3 bases are TGTGCCAGCAGCTTAGGTGGAGCCCCCGGTGAGCAGTTCTTC. Protein product: CASSLGGAPGEQFF.

The table lists this clone with a few counts. The CDR3 loop reads CASSPDRASNSPLHF. CDR3 bases: TGTGCCAGCAGCCCAGACAGGGCGTCAAATTCACCCCTCCACTTT. This sequence joins TRBV7-2 and TRBJ1-6, with 7 bases matching TRBD1. J lost 7 bases, V lost 5 bases, and 8 bases had no gene match. CDR3 length: 15 amino acids. Germline values: CDR1 SGHTA, CDR2 FQGNSA.

The CDR3 DNA sequence: TGTGCCAGCAGCTTCAGACAGAGAACCAGCACAGATACGCAGTATTTT. This sequence encodes CASSFRQRTSTDTQYF. The rearrangement joins TRBV11-1 to TRBJ2-3, with D perhaps matching TRBD1 (5 bases). The CDR3 has 16 residues. V lost 3 bases, J lost 0 bases, and 13 bases lay in between. The V gene's germline CDR1 is SGHAT and CDR2 FQDESV (reference sequence).